The clone carrying this TCR beta chain is a singleton in its sample. Its cognate antigen is unknown. This specimen belongs to a study of cytomegalovirus exposure and HLA in healthy donors. The V end lost 3 bases, the J end lost 4 bases, and 12 bases lay between the germline ends. Germline V gives CDR1 SEHNR, CDR2 FQNEAQ (reference sequence). The length of the CDR3 is 14 residues. Study outcomes and limitations: While the bulk of TCR sequences proved rare, some public TCRs turned up in many donors. Per a later analysis, HLA-associated TCR beta chains showed more clonal expansion than other, equally common TCR beta chains. Reports showed the classifier diagnosing cytomegalovirus status with high specificity and sensitivity. Presence/absence analyses treated sequencing depth as roughly uniform across donors.

PCR used 60 Vbeta primers and 13 Jbeta primers. This table comes from immunoSEQ multiplex PCR, and its TCRdb copy is limited to in-frame clones, with some not included. This table has more than 100,000 clones, 75% to 85% appearing once. This rearrangement joins TRBV7-9 to TRBJ2-5; possibly TRBD2 for D (6 bases). This TCR was sampled from a woman under 30 in good health and CMV-seropositive. Sequenced material: PBMCs. For the CDR3, the DNA is TGTGCCAGCAGCTTTGGAGGGGTTCGAGAGACCCAGTACTTC. This sequence encodes CASSFGGVRETQYF.